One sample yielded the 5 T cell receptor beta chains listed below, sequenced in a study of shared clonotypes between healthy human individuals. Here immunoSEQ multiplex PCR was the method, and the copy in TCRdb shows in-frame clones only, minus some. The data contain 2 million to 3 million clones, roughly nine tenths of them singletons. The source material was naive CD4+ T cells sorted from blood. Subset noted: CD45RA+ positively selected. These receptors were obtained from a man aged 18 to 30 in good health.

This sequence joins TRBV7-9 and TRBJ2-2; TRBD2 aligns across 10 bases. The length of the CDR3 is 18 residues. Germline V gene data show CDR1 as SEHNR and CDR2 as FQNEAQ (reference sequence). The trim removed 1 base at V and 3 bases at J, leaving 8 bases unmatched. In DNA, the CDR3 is TGTGCCAGCAGCTTAGGGCTAGCGGGAGTTTTGTACACCGGGGAGCTGTTTTTT. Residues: CASSLGLAGVLYTGELFF.

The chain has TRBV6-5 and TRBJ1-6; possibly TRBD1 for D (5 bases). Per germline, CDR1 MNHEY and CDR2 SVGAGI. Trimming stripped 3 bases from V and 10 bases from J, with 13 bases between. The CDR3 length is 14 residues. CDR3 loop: CASSYRRGDSPLHF. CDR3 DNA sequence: TGTGCCAGCAGTTATCGGAGGGGAGACTCACCCCTCCACTTT.

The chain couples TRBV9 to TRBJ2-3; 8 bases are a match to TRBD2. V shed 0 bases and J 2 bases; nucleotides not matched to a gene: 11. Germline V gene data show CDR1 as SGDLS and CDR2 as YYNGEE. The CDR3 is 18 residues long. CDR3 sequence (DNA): TGTGCCAGCAGCGTAGCGGGGGGGCATACCCTTAACACAGATACGCAGTATTTT. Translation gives CASSVAGGHTLNTDTQYF. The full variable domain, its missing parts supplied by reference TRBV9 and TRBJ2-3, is DSGVTQTPKHLITATGQRVTLRCSPRSGDLSVYWYQQSLDQGLQFLIQYYNGEERAKGNILERFSAQQFPDLHSELNLSSLELGDSALYFCASSVAGGHTLNTDTQYFGPGTRLTVL.

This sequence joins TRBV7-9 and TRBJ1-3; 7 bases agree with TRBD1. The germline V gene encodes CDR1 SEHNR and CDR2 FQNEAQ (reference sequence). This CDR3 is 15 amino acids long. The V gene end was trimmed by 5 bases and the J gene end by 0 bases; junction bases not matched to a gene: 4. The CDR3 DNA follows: TGTGCCAGCAGCAGCTGGGACAGCTCTGGAAACACCATATATTTT. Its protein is CASSSWDSSGNTIYF.

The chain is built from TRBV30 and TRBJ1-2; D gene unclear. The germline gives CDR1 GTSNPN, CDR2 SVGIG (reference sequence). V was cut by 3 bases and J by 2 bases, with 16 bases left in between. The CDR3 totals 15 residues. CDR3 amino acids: CAWRPGTATNYGYTF. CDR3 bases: TGTGCCTGGAGGCCTGGAACGGCCACAAACTATGGCTACACCTTC.